A single sample is the source of the 19 T cell receptor beta chains below, sequenced in a study of preoperative IRX-2 immunotherapy in early breast cancer. Treatment in this sample: preoperative locoregional IRX-2 cytokine immunotherapy. Method: immunoSEQ multiplex PCR; TCRdb's copy keeps in-frame clones and lacks some. The sample yields 30,000 to 45,000 clones, 65% to 90% seen once. Sequencing used lymph node tissue, obtained after IRX-2 immunotherapy. The receptor set was obtained from a human donor with breast cancer.

The count of this clone is one. This rearrangement joins TRBV29-1 to TRBJ2-2; D may correspond to TRBD1 or TRBD2 (5 bases each). The CDR3 runs 15 residues. The germline V gene encodes CDR1 SQVTM and CDR2 ANQGSEA. The V and J ends lost 3 bases and 5 bases respectively, with 16 bases between them. CDR3 protein: CSVESRVGETGELFF. CDR3 bases: TGCAGCGTTGAGTCCAGGGTGGGAGAAACCGGGGAGCTGTTTTTT.

The CDR3 DNA follows: TGCGCCAGCAGCTCCTTGACTAGCGGGGCAGGGAATGAGCAGTTCTTC. It translates to CASSSLTSGAGNEQFF. The chain employs TRBV5-1 and TRBJ2-1, with 11 bases aligning to TRBD2. This CDR3 is 16 amino acids long. Trimming took 3 bases from V and 7 from J; bases not matched to a gene: 9. Germline-derived CDR1 and CDR2 are SGHRS and YFSETQ. The variable domain in full, completed from reference TRBV5-1 and TRBJ2-1, reads KAGVTQTPRYLIKTRGQQVTLSCSPISGHRSVSWYQQTPGQGLQFLFEYFSETQRNKGNFPGRFSGRQFSNSRSEMNVSTLELGDSALYLCASSSLTSGAGNEQFFGPGTRLTVL.

The gene calls are TRBV4-1 and TRBJ1-5; D call uncertain. Germline V gene lookup returns CDR1 MGHRA and CDR2 YSYEKL. This CDR3 contains 13 residues. V was pared by 0 bases and J by 5 bases, with 5 bases between. The CDR3 bases are TGCGCCAGCAGCCAAGATTACGATCAGCCCCAGCATTTT. Translated, it gives CASSQDYDQPQHF.

V and J are TRBV5-1 and TRBJ2-7; D might be TRBD2 (5 bases). The CDR3 sequence is 14 residues long. Trimming left V 4 bases short and J 1 base short, with 12 bases between. Germline CDR1 SGHRS, CDR2 YFSETQ. CDR3 in DNA: TGCGCCAGCAGCCCGACTATTGCTTCCTACGAGCAGTACTTC. Translating it yields CASSPTIASYEQYF.

The gene calls are TRBV6-8 and TRBJ1-1; 8 bases agree with TRBD1. Per the germline V gene, CDR1 is MNHGY and CDR2 is SAAAGT. The junction had 10 bases not matched to a gene; V was cut back by 2 bases and J by 11 bases. The length of the CDR3 is 14 residues. In DNA form, the CDR3 reads TGTGCCAGCAGTTACGGTTCTAGGACAGGGAGGGCTTTCTTT. Residues: CASSYGSRTGRAFF.

The chain links TRBV6-8 to TRBJ1-2; no firm D call. The CDR3 totals 15 residues. The V gene lost 5 bases and the J gene lost 6 bases, with 19 bases spanning the gap. CDR1 MNHGY and CDR2 SAAAGT come from the germline V gene. CDR3 protein: CASSPRAPVTDGYTF. The CDR3 DNA follows: TGTGCCAGCAGTCCCAGAGCGCCGGTGACGGATGGCTACACCTTC.

In its sample, this clone was seen once. The chain links TRBV7-6 to TRBJ2-5; D possibly corresponds to TRBD1 (6 bases). Per the germline V gene, CDR1 is SGHVS and CDR2 is FNYEAQ. V was trimmed by 5 bases and J by 4 bases, leaving 14 bases between them. The CDR3 sequence is 14 residues long. The CDR3 nucleotides are TGTGCCAGCAGCCACTGGACAGTCCGAGAGACCCAGTACTTC. This encodes CASSHWTVRETQYF.

The gene calls are TRBV23-1 and TRBJ1-5, with TRBD1 matching over 8 bases. Being an ORF, TRBV23-1 has a function that is uncertain. Trimming took 1 base from V and 3 from J; bases not matched to a gene: 8. CDR3 size: 17 residues. DNA for the CDR3: TGCGCCAGCAGTCAATTTGAGGGGACAGGACACAATCAGCCCCAGCATTTT. This codes for CASSQFEGTGHNQPQHF.

V gene TRBV11-3 combines with J gene TRBJ1-2; a weak D match, TRBD1 (5 bases). This CDR3 spans 16 amino acids. Germline lookup yields CDR1 SGHNT and CDR2 YENEEA. V lost 5 bases and J 5 bases, leaving 21 bases between the germline ends. The CDR3 coding sequence is TGTGCCAGCAGCCCCACGGGACGGATCCTACCTTATGGCTACACCTTC. It is translated as CASSPTGRILPYGYTF.

The chain combines TRBV6-8 with TRBJ2-3; either TRBD1 or TRBD2 may supply D (6 bases each). Germline assignment: CDR1 MNHGY and CDR2 SAAAGT. The CDR3 runs to 16 residues. Trimming took off 5 bases at V and 6 bases at J, with 21 bases between the two ends. The CDR3 DNA is TGTGCCAGCAGTGACGGGGGACACCCCCGGGCGGATACGCAGTATTTT. This codes for CASSDGGHPRADTQYF.

The chain joins TRBV19 to TRBJ2-2; D is uncertain. With 2 bases removed from V and 1 base from J, the gap between germline ends came to 5 bases. This CDR3 is built from 14 residues. Germline CDR1 is LNHDA and CDR2 is SQIVND (reference sequence). The chain's CDR3 is CASSISGNTGELFF. The CDR3 DNA sequence: TGTGCCAGTAGTATAAGTGGGAACACCGGGGAGCTGTTTTTT.

The J gene is TRBJ2-7, the V gene TRBV7-6, with D maybe TRBD2 (6 bases). CDR1 SGHVS and CDR2 FNYEAQ come from the germline V gene. The CDR3 consists of 15 residues. Trimming took off 4 bases at V and 7 bases at J, with 20 bases between the two ends. The chain's CDR3 is CASSSLDGGGGEQYF. The DNA for the CDR3 is TGTGCCAGCAGCTCATTGGATGGGGGAGGAGGGGAGCAGTACTTC.

The gene calls are TRBV6-8 and TRBJ2-7, with 7 nucleotides matching TRBD1. The J segment lost 0 bases and the V segment lost 7 bases, leaving 6 bases of the junction unmatched. Germline-derived CDR1 and CDR2 are MNHGY and SAAAGT. The CDR3 loop spans 14 amino acids. The CDR3 DNA sequence: TGTGCCAGCACTGTTTGGGACAGCTCCTACGAGCAGTACTTC. This translates into CASTVWDSSYEQYF.

The V gene is TRBV11-3, the J gene TRBJ1-4; weak D call: TRBD1 (6 bases). This CDR3 is built from 15 residues. Trimming left V 3 bases short and J 4 bases short, with 12 bases between. The germline gives CDR1 SGHNT, CDR2 YENEEA. CDR3 bases: TGTGCCAGCAGCTTCGGACAGTCTAGTAATGAAAAACTGTTTTTT. It specifies CASSFGQSSNEKLFF. The whole variable domain, filled in from reference TRBV11-3 and TRBJ1-4, reads EAGVVQSPRYKIIEKKQPVAFWCNPISGHNTLYWYLQNLGQGPELLIRYENEEAVDDSQLPKDRFSAERLKGVDSTLKIQPAELGDSAVYLCASSFGQSSNEKLFFGSGTQLSVL.

The chain uses TRBV6-8 and TRBJ2-2, with a possible D match to TRBD1 (6 bases). Deletions cut 4 bases from V and 6 bases from J, with 12 bases between. This CDR3 is 14 amino acids long. CDR1 and CDR2 from the germline V gene are MNHGY and SAAAGT. The CDR3 sequence: CASSSRWGPGELFF. Written as DNA, the CDR3 is TGTGCCAGCAGTTCCCGTTGGGGGCCCGGGGAGCTGTTTTTT.

The chain uses TRBV6-7 and TRBJ1-5; TRBD1 is a possible D gene (6 bases). TRBV6-7 carries the ORF label, with uncertain function. CDR3 length: 11 amino acids. The V gene lost 10 bases and the J gene lost 14 bases, with 18 bases spanning the gap. This CDR3 is CAISAGRDKHF. Written as DNA, the CDR3 is TGTGCCATCAGCGCGGGACGGGACAAGCATTTT.

V gene TRBV19 combines with J gene TRBJ1-5; D gene unclear. The CDR3 covers 13 residues. The ends were cut back, 4 bases at V and 4 bases at J, with 8 bases in the middle. The germline V gene has CDR1 LNHDA and CDR2 SQIVND (reference sequence). The CDR3 region is CASSSSGNQPQHF. CDR3 coding DNA: TGTGCCAGTAGTAGCAGCGGAAATCAGCCCCAGCATTTT.

The chain links TRBV6-8 to TRBJ1-5; D not resolved. Germline assignment: CDR1 MNHGY and CDR2 SAAAGT. This CDR3 is built from 14 residues. The ends were cut back, 2 bases at V and 0 bases at J, with 5 bases in the middle. Here the CDR3 DNA reads TGTGCCAGCAGTTACCTTTTTAGCAATCAGCCCCAGCATTTT. Translation: CASSYLFSNQPQHF.

This chain joins TRBV6-8 and TRBJ2-2; no definite D call. V lost 1 base and J 1 base, leaving 10 bases between the germline ends. The length of the CDR3 is 16 residues. The germline V gene has CDR1 MNHGY and CDR2 SAAAGT. The CDR3 DNA reads as TGTGCCAGCAGTTACTTATCTAGAGGGAACACCGGGGAGCTGTTTTTT. Translation: CASSYLSRGNTGELFF.